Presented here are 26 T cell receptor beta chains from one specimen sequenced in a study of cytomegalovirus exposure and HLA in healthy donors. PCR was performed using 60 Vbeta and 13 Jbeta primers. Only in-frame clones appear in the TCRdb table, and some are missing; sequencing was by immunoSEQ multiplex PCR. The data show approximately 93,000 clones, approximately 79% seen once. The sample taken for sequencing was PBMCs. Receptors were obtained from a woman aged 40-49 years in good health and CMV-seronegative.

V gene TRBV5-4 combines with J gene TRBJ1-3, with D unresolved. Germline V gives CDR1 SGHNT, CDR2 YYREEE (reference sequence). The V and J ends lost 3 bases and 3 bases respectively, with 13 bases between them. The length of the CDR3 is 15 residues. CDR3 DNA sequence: TGTGCCAGCAGCTCGTTGGGGAGGGATGGAAACACCATATATTTT. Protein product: CASSSLGRDGNTIYF.

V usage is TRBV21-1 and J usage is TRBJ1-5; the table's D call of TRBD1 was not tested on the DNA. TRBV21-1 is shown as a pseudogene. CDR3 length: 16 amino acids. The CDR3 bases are TGTGCCAGCAGCAAAGTCAAGGCAGGAAGCAATCAGCCCCAGCATTTT. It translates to CASSKVKAGSNQPQHF.

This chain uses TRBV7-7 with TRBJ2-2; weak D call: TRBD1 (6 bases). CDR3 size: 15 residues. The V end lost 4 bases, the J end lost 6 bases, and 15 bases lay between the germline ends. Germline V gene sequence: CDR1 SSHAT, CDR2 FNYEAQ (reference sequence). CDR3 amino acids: CASSSQGEAAGELFF. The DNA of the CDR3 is TGTGCCAGCAGCTCACAGGGAGAGGCGGCCGGGGAGCTGTTTTTT.

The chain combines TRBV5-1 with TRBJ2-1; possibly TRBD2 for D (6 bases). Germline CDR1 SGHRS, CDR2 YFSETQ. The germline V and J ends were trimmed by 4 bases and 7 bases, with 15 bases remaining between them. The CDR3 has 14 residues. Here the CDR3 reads CASSVDLRGNEQFF. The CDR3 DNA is TGCGCCAGCAGCGTGGACCTCCGGGGGAATGAGCAGTTCTTC.

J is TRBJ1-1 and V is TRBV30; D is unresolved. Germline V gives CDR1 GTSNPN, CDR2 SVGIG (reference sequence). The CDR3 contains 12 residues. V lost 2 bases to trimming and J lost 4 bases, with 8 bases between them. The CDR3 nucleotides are TGTGCCTGGAGTCAGTCGTCCACTGAAGCTTTCTTT. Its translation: CAWSQSSTEAFF.

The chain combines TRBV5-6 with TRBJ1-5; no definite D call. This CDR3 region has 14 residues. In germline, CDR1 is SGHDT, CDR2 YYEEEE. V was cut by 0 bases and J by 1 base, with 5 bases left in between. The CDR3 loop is CASSLGQSNQPQHF. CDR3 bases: TGTGCCAGCAGCTTGGGACAAAGCAATCAGCCCCAGCATTTT. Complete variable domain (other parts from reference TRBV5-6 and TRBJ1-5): DAGVTQSPTHLIKTRGQQVTLRCSPKSGHDTVSWYQQALGQGPQFIFQYYEEEERQRGNFPDRFSGHQFPNYSSELNVNALLLGDSALYLCASSLGQSNQPQHFGDGTRLSIL.

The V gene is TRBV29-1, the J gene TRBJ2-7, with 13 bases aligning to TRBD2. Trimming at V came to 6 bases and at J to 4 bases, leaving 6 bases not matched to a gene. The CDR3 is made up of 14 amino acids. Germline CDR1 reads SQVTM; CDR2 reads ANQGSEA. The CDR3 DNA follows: TGCAGCGTCCAACTAGCGGGGGGGTCTTACGAGCAGTACTTC. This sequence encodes CSVQLAGGSYEQYF.

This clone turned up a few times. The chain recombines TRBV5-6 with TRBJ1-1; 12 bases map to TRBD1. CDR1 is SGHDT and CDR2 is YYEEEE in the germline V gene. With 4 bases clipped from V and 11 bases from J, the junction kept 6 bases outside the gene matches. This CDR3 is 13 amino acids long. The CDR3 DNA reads TGTGCCAGCAGCGGGACAGGGGGCCCTAGTGCTTTCTTT. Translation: CASSGTGGPSAFF.

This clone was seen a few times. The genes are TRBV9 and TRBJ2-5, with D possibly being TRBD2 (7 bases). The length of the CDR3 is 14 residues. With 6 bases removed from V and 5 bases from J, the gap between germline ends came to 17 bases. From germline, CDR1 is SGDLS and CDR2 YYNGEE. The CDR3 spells CASTPGGGVETQYF. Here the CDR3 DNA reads TGTGCCAGCACCCCCGGAGGGGGGGTGGAGACCCAGTACTTC.

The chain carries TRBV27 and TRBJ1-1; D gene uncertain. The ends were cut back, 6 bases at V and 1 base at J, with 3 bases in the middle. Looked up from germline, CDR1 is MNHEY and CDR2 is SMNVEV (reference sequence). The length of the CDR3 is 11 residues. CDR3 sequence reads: CASRRNTEAFF. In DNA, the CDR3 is TGTGCCAGCAGGAGGAACACTGAAGCTTTCTTT.

The CDR3 reads CAWSTGLAGGQETQYF. As DNA, the CDR3 is TGTGCCTGGAGTACGGGACTAGCGGGGGGTCAAGAGACCCAGTACTTC. The chain has TRBV30 and TRBJ2-5; TRBD2 matches at 15 bases. Germline CDR1 GTSNPN, CDR2 SVGIG (reference sequence). The CDR3 runs to 16 residues. J was trimmed by 2 bases and V by 2 bases; bases with no gene match: 3. Using reference TRBV30 and TRBJ2-5 for the parts outside the CDR3, the full variable domain is SQTIHQWPATLVQPVGSPLSLECTVEGTSNPNLYWYRQAAGRGLQLLFYSVGIGQISSEVPQNLSASRPQDRQFILSSKKLLLSDSGFYLCAWSTGLAGGQETQYFGPGTRLLVL.

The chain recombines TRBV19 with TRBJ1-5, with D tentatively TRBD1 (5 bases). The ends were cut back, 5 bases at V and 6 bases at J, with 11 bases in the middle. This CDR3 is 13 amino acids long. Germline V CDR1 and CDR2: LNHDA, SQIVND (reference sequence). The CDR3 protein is CASSFQGGQPQHF. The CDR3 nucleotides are TGTGCCAGTAGTTTCCAGGGCGGTCAGCCCCAGCATTTT. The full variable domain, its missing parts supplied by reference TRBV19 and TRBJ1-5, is DGGITQSPKYLFRKEGQNVTLSCEQNLNHDAMYWYRQDPGQGLRLIYYSQIVNDFQKGDIAEGYSVSREKKESFPLTVTSAQKNPTAFYLCASSFQGGQPQHFGDGTRLSIL.

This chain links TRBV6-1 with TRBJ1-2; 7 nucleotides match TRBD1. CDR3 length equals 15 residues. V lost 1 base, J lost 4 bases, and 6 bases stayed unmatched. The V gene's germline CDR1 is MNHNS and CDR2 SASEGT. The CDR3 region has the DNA TGTGCCAGCAGTGAAGTGGGGACAGCGGGCTATGGCTACACCTTC. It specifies CASSEVGTAGYGYTF.

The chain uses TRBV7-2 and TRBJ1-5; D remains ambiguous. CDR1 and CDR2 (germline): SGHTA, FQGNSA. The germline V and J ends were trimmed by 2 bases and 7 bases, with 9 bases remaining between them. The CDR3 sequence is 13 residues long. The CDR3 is CASSLSRRQPQHF. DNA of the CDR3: TGTGCCAGCAGCTTATCCCGGAGACAGCCCCAGCATTTT.

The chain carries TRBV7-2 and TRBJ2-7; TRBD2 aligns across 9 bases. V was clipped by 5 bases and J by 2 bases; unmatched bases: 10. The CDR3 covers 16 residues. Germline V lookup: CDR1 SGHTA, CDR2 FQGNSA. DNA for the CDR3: TGTGCCAGCAGCCCGGCGGGGGGGACAGTGGCCTACGAGCAGTACTTC. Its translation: CASSPAGGTVAYEQYF.

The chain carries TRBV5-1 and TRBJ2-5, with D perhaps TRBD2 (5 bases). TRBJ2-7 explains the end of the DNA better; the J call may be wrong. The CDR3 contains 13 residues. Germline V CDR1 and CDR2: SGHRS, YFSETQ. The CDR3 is CASSLNGNYEQYF. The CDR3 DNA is TGCGCCAGCAGCTTAAACGGGAACTACGAGCAGTACTTC.

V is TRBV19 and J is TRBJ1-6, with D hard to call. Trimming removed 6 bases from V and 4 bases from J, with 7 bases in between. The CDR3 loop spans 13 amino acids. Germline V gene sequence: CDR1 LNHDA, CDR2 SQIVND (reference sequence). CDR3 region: CASRAVYNSPLHF. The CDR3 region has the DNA TGTGCCAGTAGGGCGGTTTATAATTCACCCCTCCACTTT.

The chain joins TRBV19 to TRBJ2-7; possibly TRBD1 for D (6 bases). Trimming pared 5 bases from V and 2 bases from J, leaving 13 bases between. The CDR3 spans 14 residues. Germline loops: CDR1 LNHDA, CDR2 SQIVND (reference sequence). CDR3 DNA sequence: TGTGCCAGTAGTCGAAACAGGGAAACCTACGAGCAGTACTTC. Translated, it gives CASSRNRETYEQYF.

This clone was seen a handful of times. For the CDR3, the DNA is TGTGCCACCAGCAGAGATTCAATCGCAGCGGATACGCAGTATTTT. Translated: CATSRDSIAADTQYF. This sequence joins TRBV15 and TRBJ2-3, with unresolved D. The V and J ends lost 0 bases and 6 bases respectively, with 13 bases between them. This CDR3 is 15 amino acids long. Germline assignment: CDR1 LNHNV and CDR2 YYDKDF (reference sequence).

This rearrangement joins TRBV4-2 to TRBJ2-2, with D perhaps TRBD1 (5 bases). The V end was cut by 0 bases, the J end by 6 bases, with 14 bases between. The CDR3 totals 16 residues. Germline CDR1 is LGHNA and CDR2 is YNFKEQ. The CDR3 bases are TGTGCCAGCAGCCAAGATCTCAGGGTGGCCGCCGGGGAGCTGTTTTTT. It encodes CASSQDLRVAAGELFF.

The CDR3 DNA follows: TGTGCCAGCAGCTTGGACGACAGGGCCTATGGCTACACCTTC. This gives the protein CASSLDDRAYGYTF. The J gene is TRBJ1-2, the V gene TRBV5-6; 7 nucleotides line up with TRBD1. This CDR3 comprises 14 residues. Germline trimming cut 0 bases from V and 4 bases from J; bases unmatched to any gene: 3. CDR1 and CDR2 from the germline V gene are SGHDT and YYEEEE.

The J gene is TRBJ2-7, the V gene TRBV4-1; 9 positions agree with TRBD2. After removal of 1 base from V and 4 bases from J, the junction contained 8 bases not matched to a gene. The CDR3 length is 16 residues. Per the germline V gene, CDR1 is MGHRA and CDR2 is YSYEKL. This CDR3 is CASSQAVGGGGYEQYF. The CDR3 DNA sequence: TGCGCCAGCAGCCAAGCCGTCGGCGGGGGGGGGTACGAGCAGTACTTC.

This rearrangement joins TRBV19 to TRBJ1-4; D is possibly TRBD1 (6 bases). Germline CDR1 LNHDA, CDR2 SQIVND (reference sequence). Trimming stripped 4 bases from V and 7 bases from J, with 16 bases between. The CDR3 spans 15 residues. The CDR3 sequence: CASSTRGQPTEKLFF. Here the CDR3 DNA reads TGTGCCAGTAGTACCAGAGGACAGCCGACTGAAAAACTGTTTTTT.

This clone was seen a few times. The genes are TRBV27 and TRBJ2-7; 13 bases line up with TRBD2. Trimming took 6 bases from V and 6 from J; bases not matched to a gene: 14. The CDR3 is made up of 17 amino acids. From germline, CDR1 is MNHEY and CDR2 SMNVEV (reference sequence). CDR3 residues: CASSFTSPGLAGSEQYF. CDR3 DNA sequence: TGTGCCAGCAGCTTCACCTCCCCGGGACTAGCGGGATCCGAGCAGTACTTC.

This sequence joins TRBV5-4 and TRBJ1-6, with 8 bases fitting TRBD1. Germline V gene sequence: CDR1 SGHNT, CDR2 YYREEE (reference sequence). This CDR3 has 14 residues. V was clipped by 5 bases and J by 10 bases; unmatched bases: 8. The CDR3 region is CASSYGQGGSPLHF. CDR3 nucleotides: TGTGCCAGCAGTTACGGACAGGGTGGGTCACCCCTCCACTTT.

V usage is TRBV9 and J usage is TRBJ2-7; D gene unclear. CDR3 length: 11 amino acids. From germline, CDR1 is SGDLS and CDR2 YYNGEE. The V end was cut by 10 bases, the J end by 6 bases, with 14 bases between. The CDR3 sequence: CAVPLRREQYF. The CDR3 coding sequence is TGTGCCGTCCCCCTCAGGCGCGAGCAGTACTTC.